This T cell receptor beta chain was obtained from a study of OX40 agonist ivuxolimab in advanced cancers. V lost 4 bases and J 6 bases, leaving 21 bases between the germline ends. This CDR3 is built from 16 residues. The germline V gene has CDR1 MDHEN and CDR2 SYDVKM. Generated by immunoSEQ multiplex PCR, the TCRdb table keeps only in-frame clones and is missing some. The sample holds about 110,000 clones, around 90% seen once. The source material was CD4+ or CD8+ T cells sorted from blood, sampled in a trial of the OX40 agonist ivuxolimab. The TCR comes from an adult with an advanced solid tumor such as melanoma, head and neck, liver or kidney cancer. This chain uses TRBV28 with TRBJ1-1, with a possible D match to TRBD1 (5 bases). CDR3 sequence reads: CASSSGRAGYLAEAFF. The DNA of the CDR3 is TGTGCCAGCAGTTCGGGGAGGGCAGGGTACCTCGCTGAAGCTTTCTTT.